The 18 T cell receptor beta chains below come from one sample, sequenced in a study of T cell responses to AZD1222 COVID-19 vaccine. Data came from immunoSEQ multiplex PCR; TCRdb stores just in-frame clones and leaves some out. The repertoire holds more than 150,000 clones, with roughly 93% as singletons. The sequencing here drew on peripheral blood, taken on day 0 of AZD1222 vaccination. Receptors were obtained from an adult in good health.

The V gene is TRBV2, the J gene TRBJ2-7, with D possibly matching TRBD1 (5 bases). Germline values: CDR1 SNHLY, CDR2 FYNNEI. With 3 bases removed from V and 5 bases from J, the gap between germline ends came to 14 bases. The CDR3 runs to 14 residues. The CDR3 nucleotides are TGTGCCAGCAGTGATCAGGGTAGGTCCAACGAGCAGTACTTC. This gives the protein CASSDQGRSNEQYF.

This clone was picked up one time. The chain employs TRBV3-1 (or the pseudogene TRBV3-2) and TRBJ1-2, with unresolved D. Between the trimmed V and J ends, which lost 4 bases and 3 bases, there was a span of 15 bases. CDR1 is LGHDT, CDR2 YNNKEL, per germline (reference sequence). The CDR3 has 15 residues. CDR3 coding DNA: TGTGCCAGCAGCCCATCGAGGGTGTCGCACTATGGCTACACCTTC. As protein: CASSPSRVSHYGYTF.

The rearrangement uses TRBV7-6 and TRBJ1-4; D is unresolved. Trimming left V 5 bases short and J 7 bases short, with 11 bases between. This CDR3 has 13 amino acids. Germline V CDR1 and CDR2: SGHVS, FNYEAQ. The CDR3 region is CASSRVPGEKLFF. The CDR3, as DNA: TGTGCCAGCAGCCGAGTCCCAGGTGAAAAACTGTTTTTT.

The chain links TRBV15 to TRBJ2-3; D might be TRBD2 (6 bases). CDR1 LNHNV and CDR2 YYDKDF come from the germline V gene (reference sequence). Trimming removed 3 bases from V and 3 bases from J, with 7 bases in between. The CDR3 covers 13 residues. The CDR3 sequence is CATSRGGTDTQYF. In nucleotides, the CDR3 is TGTGCCACCAGCAGGGGGGGAACAGATACGCAGTATTTT.

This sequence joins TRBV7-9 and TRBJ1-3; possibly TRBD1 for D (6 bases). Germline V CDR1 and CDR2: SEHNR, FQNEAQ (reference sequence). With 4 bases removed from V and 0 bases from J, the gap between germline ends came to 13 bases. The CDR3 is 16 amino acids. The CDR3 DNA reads TGTGCCAGCAGCTGGGGGGGGCGCAGCTCTGGAAACACCATATATTTT. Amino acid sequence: CASSWGGRSSGNTIYF.

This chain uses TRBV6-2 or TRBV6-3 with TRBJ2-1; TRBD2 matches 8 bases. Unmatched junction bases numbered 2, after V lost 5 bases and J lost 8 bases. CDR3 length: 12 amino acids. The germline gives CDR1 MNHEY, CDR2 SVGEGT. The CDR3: CASSRGGDEQFF. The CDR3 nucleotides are TGTGCCAGCAGTCGGGGGGGAGATGAGCAGTTCTTC.

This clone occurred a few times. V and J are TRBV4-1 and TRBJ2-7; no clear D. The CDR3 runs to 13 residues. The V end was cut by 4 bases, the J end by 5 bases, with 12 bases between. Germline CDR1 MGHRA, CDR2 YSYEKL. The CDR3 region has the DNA TGCGCCAGCAGCCGTTGGGGTGGTAACGAGCAGTACTTC. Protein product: CASSRWGGNEQYF.

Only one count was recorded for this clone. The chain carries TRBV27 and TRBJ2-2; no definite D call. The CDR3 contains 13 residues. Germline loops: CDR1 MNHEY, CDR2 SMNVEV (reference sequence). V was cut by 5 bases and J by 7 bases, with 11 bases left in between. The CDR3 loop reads CASSPWSVGELFF. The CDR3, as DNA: TGTGCCAGCAGTCCCTGGAGTGTCGGGGAGCTGTTTTTT.

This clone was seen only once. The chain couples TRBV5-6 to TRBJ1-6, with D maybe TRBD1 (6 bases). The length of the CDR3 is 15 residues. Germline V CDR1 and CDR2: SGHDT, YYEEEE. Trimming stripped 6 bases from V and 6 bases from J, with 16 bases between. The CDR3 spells CASNDRSPPNSPLHF. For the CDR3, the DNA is TGTGCCAGCAACGACAGGTCTCCCCCTAATTCACCCCTCCACTTT.

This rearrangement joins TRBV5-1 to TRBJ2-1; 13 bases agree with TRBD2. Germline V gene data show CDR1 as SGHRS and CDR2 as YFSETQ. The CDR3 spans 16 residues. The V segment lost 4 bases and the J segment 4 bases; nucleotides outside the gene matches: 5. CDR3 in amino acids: CASSLGTSGNYNEQFF. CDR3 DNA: TGCGCCAGCAGCCTGGGGACTAGCGGGAATTACAATGAGCAGTTCTTC.

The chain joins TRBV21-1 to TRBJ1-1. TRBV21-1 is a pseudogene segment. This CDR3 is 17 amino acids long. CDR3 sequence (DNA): TGTGCCAGCAGCAACCGCTGCTTTCGGGGATGGCCTAACGGAGCTTTCTTT. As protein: CASSNRCFRGWPNGAFF.

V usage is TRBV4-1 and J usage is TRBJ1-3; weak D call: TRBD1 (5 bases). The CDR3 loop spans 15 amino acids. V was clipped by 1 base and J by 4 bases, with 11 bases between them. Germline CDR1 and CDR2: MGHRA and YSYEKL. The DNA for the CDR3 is TGCGCCAGCAGCCAAGCTACAGGAAGCGGAAACACCATATATTTT. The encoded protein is CASSQATGSGNTIYF.

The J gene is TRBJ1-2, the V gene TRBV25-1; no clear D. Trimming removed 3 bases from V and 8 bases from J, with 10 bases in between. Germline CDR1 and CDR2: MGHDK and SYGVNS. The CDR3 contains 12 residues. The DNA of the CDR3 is TGTGCCAGCAGTGAGGGTGGTGGAGGCTACACCTTC. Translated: CASSEGGGGYTF.

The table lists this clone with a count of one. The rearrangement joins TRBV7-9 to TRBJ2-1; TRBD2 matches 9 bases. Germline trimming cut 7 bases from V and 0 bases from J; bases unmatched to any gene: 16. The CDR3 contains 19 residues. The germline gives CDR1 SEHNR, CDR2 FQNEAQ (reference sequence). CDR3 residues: CASTGPGLANKNSYNEQFF. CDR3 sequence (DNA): TGTGCCAGCACCGGACCGGGACTAGCCAATAAAAACTCCTACAATGAGCAGTTCTTC.

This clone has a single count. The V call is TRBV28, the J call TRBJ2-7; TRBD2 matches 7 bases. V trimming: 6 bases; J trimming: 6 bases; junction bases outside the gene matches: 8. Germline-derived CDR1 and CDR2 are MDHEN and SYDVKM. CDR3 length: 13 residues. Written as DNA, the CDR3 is TGTGCCAGCAGGCCGCGACTAGCATCCGAGCAGTACTTC. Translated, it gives CASRPRLASEQYF. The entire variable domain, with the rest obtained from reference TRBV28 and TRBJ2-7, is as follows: DVKVTQSSRYLVKRTGEKVFLECVQDMDHENMFWYRQDPGLGLRLIYFSYDVKMKEKGDIPEGYSVSREKKERFSLILESASTNQTSMYLCASRPRLASEQYFGPGTRLTVT.

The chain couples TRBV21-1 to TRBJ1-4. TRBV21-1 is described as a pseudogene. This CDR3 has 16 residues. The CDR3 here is CASSKEGGSDNEKLFF. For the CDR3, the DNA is TGTGCCAGCAGCAAAGAGGGGGGATCTGATAATGAAAAACTGTTTTTT.

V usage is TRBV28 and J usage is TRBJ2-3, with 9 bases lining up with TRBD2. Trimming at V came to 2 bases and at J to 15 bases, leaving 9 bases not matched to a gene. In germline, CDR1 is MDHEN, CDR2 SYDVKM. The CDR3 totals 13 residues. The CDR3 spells CASSLGTGTSSYF. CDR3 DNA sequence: TGTGCCAGCAGTTTAGGAACCGGGACTAGCAGTTATTTT.

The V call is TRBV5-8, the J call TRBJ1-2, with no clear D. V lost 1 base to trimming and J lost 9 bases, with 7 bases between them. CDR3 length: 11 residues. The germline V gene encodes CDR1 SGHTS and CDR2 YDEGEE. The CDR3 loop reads CASSLLPSYTF. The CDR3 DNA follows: TGTGCCAGCAGCTTGTTACCCAGCTACACCTTC.